One sample yielded the 10 T cell receptor beta chains listed below, sequenced in a study of blood T cell repertoires in COVID-19. Clones were read by immunoSEQ multiplex PCR, and TCRdb kept only the in-frame ones, dropping some. This table holds roughly 300,000 clones, approximately 84% found once. The specimen was PBMCs or T cells enriched from blood (not recorded which). The receptors stem from a young woman who had recovered from COVID-19.

The J gene is TRBJ1-5, the V gene TRBV2; TRBD1 might be the D (5 bases). Trimming stripped 1 base from V and 1 base from J, with 8 bases between. The CDR3 has 15 amino acids. The germline CDR1 and CDR2 sequences are SNHLY and FYNNEI. CDR3 residues: CASSEEGLSNQPQHF. The CDR3 DNA sequence: TGTGCCAGCAGTGAAGAGGGGCTAAGCAATCAGCCCCAGCATTTT.

The rearrangement links TRBV5-6 to TRBJ2-3; D call uncertain. The V and J ends lost 0 bases and 4 bases respectively, with 9 bases between them. Germline V gene lookup returns CDR1 SGHDT and CDR2 YYEEEE. The CDR3 covers 14 residues. The DNA of the CDR3 is TGTGCCAGCAGCTTGGATTCCGTTTCAGATACGCAGTATTTT. This gives the protein CASSLDSVSDTQYF.

This clone was seen once. This chain links TRBV13 with TRBJ1-6; D not certain. CDR3 length: 15 amino acids. The V and J ends lost 2 bases and 0 bases respectively, with 5 bases between them. Germline CDR1 reads PRHDT; CDR2 reads FYEKMQ (reference sequence). Here the CDR3 DNA reads TGTGCCAGCAGCTTATTTCTCTCCTATAATTCACCCCTCCACTTT. As protein: CASSLFLSYNSPLHF.

This chain links TRBV13 with TRBJ1-2; 9 bases are a match to TRBD1. V lost 0 bases, J lost 7 bases, and 9 bases stayed unmatched. The germline gives CDR1 PRHDT, CDR2 FYEKMQ (reference sequence). The CDR3 spans 16 residues. The CDR3 here is CASSLGGGDRVGGYTF. The CDR3 DNA reads TGTGCCAGCAGCTTAGGTGGTGGGGACAGGGTAGGTGGCTACACCTTC.

This clone was detected only a few times. This chain joins TRBV2 and TRBJ2-7; 12 bases align to TRBD1. Germline V gives CDR1 SNHLY, CDR2 FYNNEI. The CDR3 is 14 residues long. V shed 7 bases and J 5 bases; nucleotides not matched to a gene: 6. CDR3 amino acids: CASTPGQGAHEQYF. The CDR3 bases are TGTGCCAGCACCCCGGGACAGGGGGCCCACGAGCAGTACTTC.

The chain links TRBV28 to TRBJ1-1; 9 bases map to TRBD1. The germline V gene has CDR1 MDHEN and CDR2 SYDVKM. The CDR3 is 15 amino acids. The V segment lost 2 bases and the J segment 0 bases; nucleotides outside the gene matches: 1. The CDR3 coding sequence is TGTGCCAGCAGTTTAACAGGGGGCTTGAACACTGAAGCTTTCTTT. It translates to CASSLTGGLNTEAFF.

V gene TRBV5-1 combines with J gene TRBJ2-2; 12 nucleotides agree with TRBD1. Per the germline V gene, CDR1 is SGHRS and CDR2 is YFSETQ. This CDR3 region has 15 residues. Losses at the gene ends were 4 bases for V and 8 bases for J; bases not matched to a gene: 6. As DNA, the CDR3 is TGCGCCAGCAGCGAACTGGGACAGGGGGCTGGGGAGCTGTTTTTT. It yields the protein CASSELGQGAGELFF.

The chain uses TRBV2 and TRBJ1-2, with D possibly matching TRBD1 (6 bases). CDR3 length: 12 residues. V was shortened by 10 bases and J by 4 bases, with 13 bases between the two germline ends. CDR1 SNHLY and CDR2 FYNNEI come from the germline V gene. The CDR3 reads CAIKDSSYGYTF. The DNA of the CDR3 is TGTGCCATCAAGGACAGCTCCTATGGCTACACCTTC.

The chain links TRBV13 to TRBJ1-5; D is undetermined. There are 15 residues in the CDR3. Germline V gene data show CDR1 as PRHDT and CDR2 as FYEKMQ (reference sequence). V gave up 3 bases and J gave up 2 bases, with 11 bases separating them. This CDR3 reads CASSFYGRGNQPQHF. In DNA form, the CDR3 reads TGTGCCAGCAGCTTCTACGGTAGAGGCAATCAGCCCCAGCATTTT.

The rearrangement uses TRBV2 and TRBJ1-2, with no clear D. The CDR3 totals 13 residues. Trimming cost V 4 bases and J 6 bases, with 12 bases left between them. CDR1 is SNHLY and CDR2 is FYNNEI in the germline V gene. CDR3 protein: CASSVEQFHGYTF. For the CDR3, the DNA is TGTGCCAGCAGTGTCGAACAATTTCATGGCTACACCTTC.